The 10 T cell receptor beta chains below all came from one sample that was sequenced in a study of blood T cells in healthy people across ages. A second PCR, run for about 6 to 11 cycles, used a sample-barcoded 5' primer plus a J-beta primer mix. In TCRdb, the 5' RACE reads were re-called with MiXCR into one record per CDR3 protein. This sample has some 1,000,000 distinct CDR3 sequences; approximately 26% occur once, and the top ten carry around 0.75%. In addition, the sample was reused for a study of T cells of mothers and their children.

Sequenced: blood. Receptors originate from a girl aged 2-15 years in good health.

In nucleotides, the CDR3 is TGTGCCAGCAGCCTCACAGGGGTCGGCTCCATATATTTT. Amino acids: CASSLTGVGSIYF. The genes are TRBV13 and TRBJ1-3, with 7 nucleotides matching TRBD1. Germline trimming cut 5 bases from V and 11 bases from J; bases unmatched to any gene: 9. Germline CDR1 reads PRHDT; CDR2 reads FYEKMQ (reference sequence). The CDR3 covers 13 residues.

This clonotype was picked up a small number of times. V and J are TRBV2 and TRBJ2-5; 8 bases are a match to TRBD2. The CDR3 is 16 residues long. V shed 11 bases and J 7 bases; nucleotides not matched to a gene: 21. Germline V gives CDR1 SNHLY, CDR2 FYNNEI. The CDR3 coding sequence is TGTGCCTCCGGCCGTCTGAGCGGGAGAGTAGGAGGGACCCAGTACTTC. Translation: CASGRLSGRVGGTQYF.

The V call is TRBV29-1, the J call TRBJ2-3; D is ambiguous. Germline values: CDR1 SQVTM, CDR2 ANQGSEA. The CDR3 has 10 residues. Trimming pared 7 bases from V and 3 bases from J, leaving 5 bases between. The CDR3: CSGTTDTQYF. The CDR3 nucleotides are TGCAGCGGAACTACAGATACGCAGTATTTT.

This clonotype was seen more than once but under ten times. The V gene is TRBV7-7, the J gene TRBJ2-2; a possible D gene is TRBD2 (6 bases). Per the germline V gene, CDR1 is SSHAT and CDR2 is FNYEAQ (reference sequence). Trimming left V 4 bases short and J 1 base short, with 22 bases between. This CDR3 region has 19 residues. The CDR3 sequence: CASSYAGTPLALNTGELFF. In DNA form, the CDR3 reads TGTGCCAGCAGCTACGCCGGGACTCCGCTCGCATTGAACACCGGGGAGCTGTTTTTT.

The J gene is TRBJ1-5, the V gene TRBV20-1; D may be TRBD1 (5 bases). Trimming stripped 5 bases from V and 4 bases from J, with 15 bases between. Germline CDR1 reads DFQATT; CDR2 reads SNEGSKA (reference sequence). The CDR3 length is 14 residues. DNA for the CDR3: TGCAGTGCTGGAGCCCAGGGACGAAATCAGCCCCAGCATTTT. Translating gives CSAGAQGRNQPQHF.

The chain employs TRBV20-1 and TRBJ2-7, with 7 bases matching TRBD1. CDR3 length: 14 amino acids. V shed 5 bases, J shed 0 bases, and the junction held 7 bases outside the gene matches. Germline assignment: CDR1 DFQATT and CDR2 SNEGSKA (reference sequence). The CDR3 sequence: CSAVRGSSSYEQYV. The DNA for the CDR3 is TGCAGTGCTGTCAGGGGGTCCAGCTCCTACGAGCAGTACGTC.

Note on this clonotype: Without the conserved terminal phenylalanine or tryptophan, this CDR3 likely stems from a read error. The CDR3 nucleotides read TGTGCCAGCACCAAGGGAGGGGGCGATTACGAGCAGTACCTC. Translating gives CASTKGGGDYEQYL. The chain combines TRBV6-5 with TRBJ2-7, with D tentatively TRBD1 or TRBD2 (7 bases each). The CDR3 runs to 14 residues. V was clipped by 7 bases and J by 4 bases, with 17 bases between them. Germline loops: CDR1 MNHEY, CDR2 SVGAGI.

This clonotype showed up just a few times. The V and J genes are TRBV12-5 and TRBJ2-3, with a possible D match to TRBD1 (6 bases). The V and J ends lost 10 bases and 4 bases respectively, with 18 bases between them. The CDR3 has 14 residues. The germline V gene encodes CDR1 LGHNT and CDR2 FRNRAP. The CDR3: CATALQGIADTQYF. DNA of the CDR3: TGTGCTACCGCCCTTCAGGGGATCGCAGATACGCAGTATTTT. The whole variable domain, remainder taken from reference TRBV12-5 and TRBJ2-3, is DARVTQTPRHKVTEMGQEVTMRCQPILGHNTVFWYRQTMMQGLELLAYFRNRAPLDDSGMPKDRFSAEMPDATLATLKIQPSEPRDSAVYFCATALQGIADTQYFGPGTRLTVL.

The chain recombines TRBV12-3 or TRBV12-4 with TRBJ2-5, with unresolved D. The DNA end lines up better with TRBJ2-7; the J call may be wrong. This CDR3 region has 14 residues. CDR3: CASSLGEEFYEQYF. The CDR3 nucleotides are TGTGCCAGCAGTTTAGGTGAAGAGTTCTACGAGCAGTACTTC.

V is TRBV20-1 and J is TRBJ2-5; 13 nucleotides match TRBD2. The CDR3 runs 18 residues. The V gene's germline CDR1 is DFQATT and CDR2 SNEGSKA (reference sequence). V shed 6 bases, J shed 2 bases, and the junction held 15 bases outside the gene matches. The CDR3 here is CSATTFDRLAGGQETQYF. The CDR3, as DNA: TGCAGTGCCACTACATTCGATCGACTAGCGGGGGGACAAGAGACCCAGTACTTC.